This TCR beta chain was recorded in a study of T-cell reconstitution after alpha-beta-depleted transplantation in children. V lost 0 bases, J lost 5 bases, and 4 bases stayed unmatched. CDR3 size: 15 residues. Researchers prepared the TCRbeta library using unique molecular identifiers, the study reports. TCRdb fed the PCR reads into MiXCR, producing one record per CDR3 protein. This table has more than 450,000 distinct CDR3 sequences, around 16% appearing once. The TCR originated in a human donor who donated a stem cell graft to a child with acute lymphoblastic leukemia. The material was PBMCs from the stem cell graft donor, obtained from the stem cell graft. The rearrangement links TRBV12-3 or TRBV12-4 to TRBJ2-7; the match to TRBD1 covers 10 bases. The CDR3 is CASSLAMGQGHEQYF. The CDR3 DNA is TGTGCCAGCAGTTTAGCCATGGGACAGGGGCACGAGCAGTACTTC.